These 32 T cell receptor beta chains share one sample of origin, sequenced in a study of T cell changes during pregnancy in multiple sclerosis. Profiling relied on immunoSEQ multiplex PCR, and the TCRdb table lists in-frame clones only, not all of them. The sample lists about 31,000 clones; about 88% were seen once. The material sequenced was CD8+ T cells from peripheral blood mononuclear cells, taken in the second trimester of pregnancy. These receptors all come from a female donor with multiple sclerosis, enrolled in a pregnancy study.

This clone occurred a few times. The DNA of the CDR3 is TGTGCCAGCAGCCAAGAGAGTGGGGGGGGCGGTCACATTCAGTACTTC. This encodes CASSQESGGGGHIQYF. The chain recombines TRBV4-2 with TRBJ2-4; D perhaps matches TRBD2 (7 bases). The V and J ends lost 0 bases and 8 bases respectively, with 17 bases between them. The CDR3 runs 16 residues. Looked up from germline, CDR1 is LGHNA and CDR2 is YNFKEQ.

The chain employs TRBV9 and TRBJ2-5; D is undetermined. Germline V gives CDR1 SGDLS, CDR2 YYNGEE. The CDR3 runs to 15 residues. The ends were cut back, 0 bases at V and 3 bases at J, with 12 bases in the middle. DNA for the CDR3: TGTGCCAGCAGCGTAGTGCCCACGGCGGAAGAGACCCAGTACTTC. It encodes CASSVVPTAEETQYF.

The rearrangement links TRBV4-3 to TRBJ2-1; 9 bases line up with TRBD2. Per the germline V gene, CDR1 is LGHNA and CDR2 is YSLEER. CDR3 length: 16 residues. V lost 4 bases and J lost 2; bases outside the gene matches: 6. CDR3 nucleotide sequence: TGCGCCAGCAGCCCTGGCGCGGGAGGGACCTACAATGAGCAGTTCTTC. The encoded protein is CASSPGAGGTYNEQFF.

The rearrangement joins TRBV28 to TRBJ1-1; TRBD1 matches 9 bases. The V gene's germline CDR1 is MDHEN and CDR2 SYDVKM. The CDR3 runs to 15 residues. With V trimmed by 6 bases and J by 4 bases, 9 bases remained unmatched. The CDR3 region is CASRVTGGIGTEAFF. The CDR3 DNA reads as TGTGCCAGCAGGGTAACAGGGGGCATCGGCACTGAAGCTTTCTTT.

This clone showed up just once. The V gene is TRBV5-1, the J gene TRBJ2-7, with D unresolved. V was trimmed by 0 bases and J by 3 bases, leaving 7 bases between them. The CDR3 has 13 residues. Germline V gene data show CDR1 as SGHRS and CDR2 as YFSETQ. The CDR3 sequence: CASSLGSVYEQYF. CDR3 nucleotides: TGCGCCAGCAGCTTGGGGTCAGTCTACGAGCAGTACTTC.

CDR3 amino acids: CASSSAGRQFF. The CDR3 coding sequence is TGTGCCAGCAGCTCGGCGGGTAGGCAGTTCTTC. J is TRBJ2-1 and V is TRBV13, with D possibly matching TRBD2 (5 bases). The germline V gene has CDR1 PRHDT and CDR2 FYEKMQ (reference sequence). The CDR3 contains 11 residues. V shed 4 bases and J shed 12 bases, with 10 bases lying between them.

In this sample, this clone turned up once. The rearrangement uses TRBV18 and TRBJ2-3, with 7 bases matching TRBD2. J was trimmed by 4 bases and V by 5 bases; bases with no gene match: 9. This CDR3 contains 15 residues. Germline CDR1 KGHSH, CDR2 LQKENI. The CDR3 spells CASSKGGEGPDTQYF. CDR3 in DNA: TGTGCCAGCTCAAAGGGTGGGGAGGGGCCAGATACGCAGTATTTT.

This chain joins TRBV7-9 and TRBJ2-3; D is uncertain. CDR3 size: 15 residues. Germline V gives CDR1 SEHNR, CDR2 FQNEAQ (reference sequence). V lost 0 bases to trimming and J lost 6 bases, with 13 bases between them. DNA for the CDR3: TGTGCCAGCAGCTTAGCGACGCAGGTTCCGGATACGCAGTATTTT. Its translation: CASSLATQVPDTQYF.

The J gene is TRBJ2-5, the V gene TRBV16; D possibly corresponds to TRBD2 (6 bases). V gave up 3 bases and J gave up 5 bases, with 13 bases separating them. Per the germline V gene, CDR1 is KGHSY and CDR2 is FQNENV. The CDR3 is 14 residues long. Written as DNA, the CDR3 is TGTGCCAGCAGCCATACTAGCAGAATTGAGACCCAGTACTTC. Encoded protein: CASSHTSRIETQYF.

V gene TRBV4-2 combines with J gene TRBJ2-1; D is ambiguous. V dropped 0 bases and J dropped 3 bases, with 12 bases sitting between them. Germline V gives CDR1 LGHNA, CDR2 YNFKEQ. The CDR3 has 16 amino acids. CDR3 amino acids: CASSQDSELGYNEQFF. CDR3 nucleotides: TGTGCCAGCAGCCAAGATTCGGAGCTTGGCTACAATGAGCAGTTCTTC.

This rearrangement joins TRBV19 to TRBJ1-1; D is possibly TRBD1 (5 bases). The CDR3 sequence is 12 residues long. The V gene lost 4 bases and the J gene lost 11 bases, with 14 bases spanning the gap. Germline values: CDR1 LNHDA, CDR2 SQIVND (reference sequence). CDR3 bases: TGTGCCAGTAGTACTAACAGGTATCGGGCTTTCTTT. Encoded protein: CASSTNRYRAFF. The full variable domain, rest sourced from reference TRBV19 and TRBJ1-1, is DGGITQSPKYLFRKEGQNVTLSCEQNLNHDAMYWYRQDPGQGLRLIYYSQIVNDFQKGDIAEGYSVSREKKESFPLTVTSAQKNPTAFYLCASSTNRYRAFFGQGTRLTVV.

CDR3 protein: CASSPAGGTDTQYF. The CDR3 coding sequence is TGTGCCAGTAGCCCAGCGGGCGGCACAGATACGCAGTATTTT. V and J are TRBV19 and TRBJ2-3; possibly TRBD2 for D (6 bases). Trimming pared 6 bases from V and 1 base from J, leaving 11 bases between. The CDR3 contains 14 residues. From germline, CDR1 is LNHDA and CDR2 SQIVND (reference sequence).

The CDR3, as DNA: TGTGCCTGGAGGAGGAACACTGAAGCTTTCTTT. It specifies CAWRRNTEAFF. The chain uses TRBV30 and TRBJ1-1; the D is unclear. The V gene lost 3 bases and the J gene lost 1 base, with 3 bases spanning the gap. Germline V gene lookup returns CDR1 GTSNPN and CDR2 SVGIG (reference sequence). The CDR3 runs 11 residues.

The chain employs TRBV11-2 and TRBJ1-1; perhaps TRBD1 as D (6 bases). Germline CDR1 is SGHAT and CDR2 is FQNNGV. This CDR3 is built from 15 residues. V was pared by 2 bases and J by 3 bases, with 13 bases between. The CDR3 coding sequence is TGTGCCAGCAGCTTAAAAGGGGACACTCACACTGAAGCTTTCTTT. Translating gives CASSLKGDTHTEAFF.

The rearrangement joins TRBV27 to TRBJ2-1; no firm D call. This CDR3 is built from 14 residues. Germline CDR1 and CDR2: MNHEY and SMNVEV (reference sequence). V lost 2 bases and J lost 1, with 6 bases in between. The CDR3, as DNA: TGTGCCAGCAGTTTAAGAGGATCCTACAATGAGCAGTTCTTC. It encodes CASSLRGSYNEQFF.

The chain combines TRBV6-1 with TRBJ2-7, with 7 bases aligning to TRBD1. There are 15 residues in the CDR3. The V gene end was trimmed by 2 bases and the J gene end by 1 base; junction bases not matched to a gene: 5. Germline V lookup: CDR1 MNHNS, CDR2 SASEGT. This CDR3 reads CASSEYTGVSYEQYF. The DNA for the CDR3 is TGTGCCAGCAGTGAATACACAGGGGTTTCCTACGAGCAGTACTTC.

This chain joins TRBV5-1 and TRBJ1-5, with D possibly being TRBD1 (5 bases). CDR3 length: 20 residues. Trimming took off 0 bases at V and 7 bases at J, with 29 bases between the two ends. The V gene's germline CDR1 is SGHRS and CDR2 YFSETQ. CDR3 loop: CASSLADTSILLEGRQPQHF. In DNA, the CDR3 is TGCGCCAGCAGCTTGGCCGATACATCCATCCTCTTGGAGGGGAGGCAGCCCCAGCATTTT. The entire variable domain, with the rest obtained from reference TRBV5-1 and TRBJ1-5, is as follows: KAGVTQTPRYLIKTRGQQVTLSCSPISGHRSVSWYQQTPGQGLQFLFEYFSETQRNKGNFPGRFSGRQFSNSRSEMNVSTLELGDSALYLCASSLADTSILLEGRQPQHFGDGTRLSIL.

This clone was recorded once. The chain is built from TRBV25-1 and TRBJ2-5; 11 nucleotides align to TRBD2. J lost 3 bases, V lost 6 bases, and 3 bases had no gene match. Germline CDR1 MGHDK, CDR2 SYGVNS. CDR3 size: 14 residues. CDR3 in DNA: TGTGCCAGCAGCCTGGGACTAGCGGAAGAGACCCAGTACTTC. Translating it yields CASSLGLAEETQYF.

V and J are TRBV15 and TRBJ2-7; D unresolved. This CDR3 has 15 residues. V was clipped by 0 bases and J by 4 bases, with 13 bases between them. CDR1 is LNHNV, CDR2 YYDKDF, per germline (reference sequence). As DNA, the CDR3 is TGTGCCACCAGCAGAGATAGAACAGCACCATACGAGCAGTACTTC. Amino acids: CATSRDRTAPYEQYF.

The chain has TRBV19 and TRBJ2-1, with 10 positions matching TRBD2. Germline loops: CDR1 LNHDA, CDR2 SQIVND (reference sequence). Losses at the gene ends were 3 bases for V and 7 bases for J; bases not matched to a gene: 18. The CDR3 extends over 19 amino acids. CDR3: CASSIKVVAGGLSSNEQFF. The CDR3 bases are TGTGCCAGTAGTATTAAGGTTGTAGCGGGAGGTCTTAGTAGTAATGAGCAGTTCTTC.

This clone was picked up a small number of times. As DNA, the CDR3 is TGCGCCAGCAGCCAAGCCGGGAACTCCTACGAGCAGTACTTC. Its translation is CASSQAGNSYEQYF. The gene calls are TRBV4-3 and TRBJ2-7, with a possible D match to TRBD2 (5 bases). This CDR3 comprises 14 residues. Between the trimmed V and J ends, which lost 1 base and 0 bases, there was a span of 7 bases. The germline V gene encodes CDR1 LGHNA and CDR2 YSLEER.

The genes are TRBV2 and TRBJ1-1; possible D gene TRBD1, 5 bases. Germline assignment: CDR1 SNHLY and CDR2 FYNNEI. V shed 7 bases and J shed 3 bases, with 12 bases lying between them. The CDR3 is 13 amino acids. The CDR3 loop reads CASTLPGYTEAFF. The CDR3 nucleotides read TGTGCCAGCACGCTTCCAGGGTACACTGAAGCTTTCTTT.

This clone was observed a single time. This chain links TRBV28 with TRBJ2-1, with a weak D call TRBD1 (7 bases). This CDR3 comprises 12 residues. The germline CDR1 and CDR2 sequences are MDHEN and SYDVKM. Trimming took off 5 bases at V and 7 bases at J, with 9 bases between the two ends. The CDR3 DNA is TGTGCCAGCAGTCAGGGGGGAAATGAGCAGTTCTTC. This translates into CASSQGGNEQFF.

The CDR3 loop reads CASSSIHTGSNYGYTF. In DNA form, the CDR3 reads TGTGCCAGCAGTTCCATCCACACAGGATCTAACTATGGCTACACCTTC. J is TRBJ1-2 and V is TRBV6-5; TRBD1 might be the D (5 bases). Germline loops: CDR1 MNHEY, CDR2 SVGAGI. The CDR3 runs 16 residues. The germline V and J ends were trimmed by 4 bases and 0 bases, with 15 bases remaining between them.

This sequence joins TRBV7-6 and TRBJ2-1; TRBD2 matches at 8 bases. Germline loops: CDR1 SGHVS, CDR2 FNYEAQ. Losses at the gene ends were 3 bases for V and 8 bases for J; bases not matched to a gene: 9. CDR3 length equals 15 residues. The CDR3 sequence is CASSFSAGEVHEQFF. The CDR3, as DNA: TGTGCCAGCAGCTTTTCAGCGGGAGAGGTCCATGAGCAGTTCTTC.

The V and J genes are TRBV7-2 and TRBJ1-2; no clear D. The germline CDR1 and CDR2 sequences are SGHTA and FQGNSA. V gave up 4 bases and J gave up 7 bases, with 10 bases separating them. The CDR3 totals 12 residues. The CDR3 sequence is CASSSQASGYTF. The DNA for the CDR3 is TGTGCCAGCAGCTCTCAGGCATCTGGCTACACCTTC.

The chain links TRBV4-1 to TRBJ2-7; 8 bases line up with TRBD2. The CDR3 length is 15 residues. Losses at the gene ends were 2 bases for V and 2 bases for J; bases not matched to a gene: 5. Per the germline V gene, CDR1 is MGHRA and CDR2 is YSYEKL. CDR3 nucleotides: TGCGCCAGCAGCCAACGTAGCGGGGTAACCTACGAGCAGTACTTC. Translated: CASSQRSGVTYEQYF.

CDR3 region: CASSTPTGADEKLFF. The CDR3 DNA reads TGCGCCAGCAGCACTCCAACAGGGGCAGATGAAAAACTGTTTTTT. The rearrangement links TRBV4-1 to TRBJ1-4; TRBD1 agrees at 7 bases. V gave up 5 bases and J gave up 6 bases; unmatched junction bases: 9. CDR3 length equals 15 residues. From germline, CDR1 is MGHRA and CDR2 YSYEKL.

The CDR3 coding sequence is TGTGCCTGGAGTGTAGGGACAGGGGGCTACAATGAGCAGTTCTTC. Translation: CAWSVGTGGYNEQFF. The chain employs TRBV30 and TRBJ2-1; 11 bases line up with TRBD1. Germline-derived CDR1 and CDR2 are GTSNPN and SVGIG (reference sequence). The CDR3 loop spans 15 amino acids. V trimming: 0 bases; J trimming: 3 bases; junction bases outside the gene matches: 1.

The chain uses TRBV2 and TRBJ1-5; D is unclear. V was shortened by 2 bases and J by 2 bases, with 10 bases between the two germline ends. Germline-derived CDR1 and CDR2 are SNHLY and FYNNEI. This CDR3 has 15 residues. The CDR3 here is CASSESEFGNQPQHF. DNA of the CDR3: TGTGCCAGCAGTGAAAGCGAGTTTGGCAATCAGCCCCAGCATTTT. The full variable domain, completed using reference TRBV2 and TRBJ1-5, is EPEVTQTPSHQVTQMGQEVILRCVPISNHLYFYWYRQILGQKVEFLVSFYNNEISEKSEIFDDQFSVERPDGSNFTLKIRSTKLEDSAMYFCASSESEFGNQPQHFGDGTRLSIL.

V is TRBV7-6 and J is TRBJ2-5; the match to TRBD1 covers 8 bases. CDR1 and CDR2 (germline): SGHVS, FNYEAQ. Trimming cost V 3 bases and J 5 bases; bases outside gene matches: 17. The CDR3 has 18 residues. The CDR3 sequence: CASSLGKGVQGAAETQYF. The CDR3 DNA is TGTGCCAGCAGCTTGGGGAAAGGGGTCCAGGGGGCAGCGGAGACCCAGTACTTC.

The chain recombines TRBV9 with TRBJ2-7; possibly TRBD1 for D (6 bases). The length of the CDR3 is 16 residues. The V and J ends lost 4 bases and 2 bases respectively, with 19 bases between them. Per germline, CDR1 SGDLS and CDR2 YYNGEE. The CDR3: CASSHAPGVRTYEQYF. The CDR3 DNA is TGTGCCAGCAGCCACGCCCCAGGGGTTAGGACCTACGAGCAGTACTTC.